The rows below give T cell receptor beta chains drawn from one sample of a study of blood T cell repertoires in COVID-19. The repertoire was sequenced with immunoSEQ multiplex PCR; TCRdb's copy has only in-frame clones and lacks some. The table has approximately 250,000 clones, 75% to 90% seen once. Sequenced sample: peripheral blood. Source of these receptors: an older woman with COVID-19, enrolled during active disease. Each CDR3 is given with its conserved first and last residue. D genes are given only for firm matches. Clone size, where shown, is once, few, many, or a class for clones that have expanded.

V gene: TRBV6-1
D gene: NA
clone size: NA
J gene: TRBJ1-5
CDR3 DNA: TGTGCCAGCAGTGAAGACAGGGTGAGACAGCCCCAGCATTTT
CDR3 protein: CASSEDRVRQPQHF

V gene: TRBV29-1
D gene: NA
clone size: NA
J gene: TRBJ2-6
CDR3 DNA: TGCAGCGTACAGGGAGCCGGGGCCAACGTCCTGACTTTC
CDR3 protein: CSVQGAGANVLTF

V gene: TRBV4-1
D gene: TRBD1
clone size: NA
J gene: TRBJ2-5
CDR3 DNA: TGCGCCAGCAGCCAACCGGACAGGGGAGAGACCCAGTACTTC
CDR3 protein: CASSQPDRGETQYF

V gene: TRBV30
D gene: TRBD1
clone size: NA
J gene: TRBJ1-1
CDR3 DNA: TGTGCCTGGAGTTTCAGGGGGCTAATGAACACTGAAGCTTTCTTT
CDR3 protein: CAWSFRGLMNTEAFF

V gene: TRBV24-1
D gene: NA
clone size: NA
J gene: TRBJ2-1
CDR3 DNA: TGTGCCACCAGTGATTTTAACAACTACAATGAGCAGTTCTTC
CDR3 protein: CATSDFNNYNEQFF

V gene: TRBV19
D gene: TRBD1
clone size: NA
J gene: TRBJ1-6
CDR3 DNA: TGTGCCAGTAAATATACGTACCTCGGACAGGCTTCACCCCTCCACTTT
CDR3 protein: CASKYTYLGQASPLHF

V gene: TRBV5-4
D gene: TRBD2
clone size: NA
J gene: TRBJ2-2
CDR3 DNA: TGTGCCAGCAGGGACGGCCGGGGGGGTAACACCGGGGAGCTGTTTTTT
CDR3 protein: CASRDGRGGNTGELFF

V gene: TRBV5-1
D gene: NA
clone size: NA
J gene: TRBJ2-2
CDR3 DNA: TGCGCCAGCAGCTTGGGTCCGAGGACGAACACCGGGGAGCTGTTTTTT
CDR3 protein: CASSLGPRTNTGELFF

V gene: TRBV5-8
D gene: NA
clone size: NA
J gene: TRBJ2-7
CDR3 DNA: TGTGCCAGCAGCCTATTCGGCGAGCAGTACTTC
CDR3 protein: CASSLFGEQYF

V gene: TRBV28
D gene: TRBD2
clone size: NA
J gene: TRBJ2-5
CDR3 DNA: TGTGCCAGCTCAAGCGGGGGTGCTGGTGGGGAGACCCAGTACTTC
CDR3 protein: CASSSGGAGGETQYF

V gene: TRBV2
D gene: NA
clone size: NA
J gene: TRBJ1-4
CDR3 DNA: TGTGCCAGCAGTGGCGTCAACAGTCCGCCTAATGAAAAACTGTTTTTT
CDR3 protein: CASSGVNSPPNEKLFF

V gene: TRBV5-1
D gene: TRBD2
clone size: NA
J gene: TRBJ2-3
CDR3 DNA: TGCGCCAGCAGCCTTGGACTAGCGGGTCCCACAGATACGCAGTATTTT
CDR3 protein: CASSLGLAGPTDTQYF

V gene: TRBV5-1
D gene: TRBD1
clone size: NA
J gene: TRBJ1-4
CDR3 DNA: TGCGCCAGCAGCTTGGGACAGGGGGCTTCTAATGAAAAACTGTTTTTT
CDR3 protein: CASSLGQGASNEKLFF

V gene: TRBV24-1
D gene: NA
clone size: NA
J gene: TRBJ2-3
CDR3 DNA: TGTGCCACCAGTGATTTACCCCGACACCAGGAGGGCACAGATACGCAGTATTTT
CDR3 protein: CATSDLPRHQEGTDTQYF

V gene: TRBV12-5
D gene: TRBD2
clone size: NA
J gene: TRBJ2-1
CDR3 DNA: TGTGCTAGTGGTAGCGGGGGACCCCCTAGGCATGAGCAGTTCTTC
CDR3 protein: CASGSGGPPRHEQFF

V gene: TRBV10-3
D gene: TRBD1
clone size: NA
J gene: TRBJ1-3
CDR3 DNA: TGTGCCATCAGCCCGGGACAGGGCGCGATCTCAGGAAACACCATATATTTT
CDR3 protein: CAISPGQGAISGNTIYF

V gene: TRBV7-2
D gene: TRBD2
clone size: NA
J gene: TRBJ2-7
CDR3 DNA: TGTGCCAGCAGCTTATCGGGGGGGGCCCACGAGCAGTACTTC
CDR3 protein: CASSLSGGAHEQYF

V gene: TRBV1
D gene: NA
clone size: NA
J gene: TRBJ1-1
CDR3 DNA: TGCACCAGCAGCCCCCGACAGGGTGGCACTGAAGCTTTCTTT
CDR3 protein: CTSSPRQGGTEAFF

V gene: TRBV10-3
D gene: TRBD2
clone size: NA
J gene: TRBJ2-3
CDR3 DNA: TGTGCCATCAGTGTAGCGGGGGGGGGACACACAGATACGCAGTATTTT
CDR3 protein: CAISVAGGGHTDTQYF

V gene: TRBV9
D gene: TRBD1
clone size: NA
J gene: TRBJ2-2
CDR3 DNA: TGTGCCAGCAGCGTATCCTACGCCGGGACAGGGAACACCGGGGAGCTGTTTTTT
CDR3 protein: CASSVSYAGTGNTGELFF

V gene: TRBV7-9
D gene: NA
clone size: NA
J gene: TRBJ2-2
CDR3 DNA: TGTGCCAGCAGCGACGATCGGGCCGGGGAGCTGTTTTTT
CDR3 protein: CASSDDRAGELFF

V gene: TRBV6-5
D gene: NA
clone size: NA
J gene: TRBJ2-7
CDR3 DNA: TGTGCCAGCAGCCTCGGGAGAGACTACGAGCAGTACTTC
CDR3 protein: CASSLGRDYEQYF

V gene: TRBV5-1
D gene: TRBD2
clone size: NA
J gene: TRBJ2-3
CDR3 DNA: TGCGCCAGCAGCTTTGACGGGGGGAAAGATACGCAGTATTTT
CDR3 protein: CASSFDGGKDTQYF

V gene: TRBV3-1/TRBV3-2
D gene: NA
clone size: NA
J gene: TRBJ2-5
CDR3 DNA: TGTGCCAGCAGCCAAAAGGGTGTCGTAGGGGCGGACGAGACCCAGTACTTC
CDR3 protein: CASSQKGVVGADETQYF

V gene: TRBV5-4
D gene: TRBD2
clone size: few
J gene: TRBJ2-1
CDR3 DNA: TGTGCCAGCAGCTTTGGACTAGCGGGGGCCGGTTACAATGAGCAGTTCTTC
CDR3 protein: CASSFGLAGAGYNEQFF

V gene: TRBV3-1/TRBV3-2
D gene: NA
clone size: NA
J gene: TRBJ1-4
CDR3 DNA: TGTGCCAGCAGCCAAATTCAACTGACCGGAGGTGAAAAACTGTTTTTT
CDR3 protein: CASSQIQLTGGEKLFF

V gene: TRBV5-6
D gene: NA
clone size: NA
J gene: TRBJ1-2
CDR3 DNA: TGTGCCAGCAGGCAGGGGAATGGCTACACCTTC
CDR3 protein: CASRQGNGYTF

V gene: TRBV6-1
D gene: TRBD1
clone size: NA
J gene: TRBJ1-1
CDR3 DNA: TGTGCCAGCAGTGAGCAGGGGGGCAACACTGAAGCTTTCTTT
CDR3 protein: CASSEQGGNTEAFF

V gene: TRBV7-2
D gene: TRBD2
clone size: NA
J gene: TRBJ2-1
CDR3 DNA: TGTGCCAGCAGCGATATAGCGGGGGGCCTGGACAATGAGCAGTTCTTC
CDR3 protein: CASSDIAGGLDNEQFF

V gene: TRBV4-1
D gene: TRBD1
clone size: NA
J gene: TRBJ2-7
CDR3 DNA: TGCGCCAGCAGCCGCGGGACAGGCTCCTACGAGCAGTACTTC
CDR3 protein: CASSRGTGSYEQYF

V gene: TRBV7-6
D gene: NA
clone size: NA
J gene: TRBJ1-6
CDR3 DNA: TGTGCCAGCAGCCCACTCGGCGGTTTTCAGTATTCACCCCTCCACTTT
CDR3 protein: CASSPLGGFQYSPLHF

V gene: TRBV4-1
D gene: NA
clone size: NA
J gene: TRBJ1-2
CDR3 DNA: TGCGCCAGCAGCCAAGATCCGTCGGCAGGGGATAAGTCTGGCTACACCTTC
CDR3 protein: CASSQDPSAGDKSGYTF

V gene: TRBV19
D gene: NA
clone size: NA
J gene: TRBJ1-2
CDR3 DNA: TGTGCCAGTAGTATGGGGGGATATGGCTACACCTTC
CDR3 protein: CASSMGGYGYTF

V gene: TRBV6-6
D gene: NA
clone size: NA
J gene: TRBJ2-2
CDR3 DNA: TGTGCCAGCAGTCCCTCCGGAGGGGGCCGAACACGAACCGGGGAGCTGTTTTTT
CDR3 protein: CASSPSGGGRTRTGELFF

V gene: TRBV2
D gene: NA
clone size: NA
J gene: TRBJ2-3
CDR3 DNA: TGTGCCAGCAGTGACGGGAGTTCCCTGGATACGCAGTATTTT
CDR3 protein: CASSDGSSLDTQYF

V gene: TRBV4-3
D gene: TRBD1
clone size: NA
J gene: TRBJ2-7
CDR3 DNA: TGCGCCAGCAGCCATCCGGGACAGGGGAAGAACGAGCAGTACTTC
CDR3 protein: CASSHPGQGKNEQYF

V gene: TRBV15
D gene: NA
clone size: NA
J gene: TRBJ1-1
CDR3 DNA: TGTGCCACCAGCAGAGGACAGATTAACACTGAAGCTTTCTTT
CDR3 protein: CATSRGQINTEAFF

V gene: TRBV9
D gene: TRBD1
clone size: NA
J gene: TRBJ2-2
CDR3 DNA: TGTGCCAGCAGCGTAGGGTCCGGGACAGGGGTGTATGCCGGGGAGCTGTTTTTT
CDR3 protein: CASSVGSGTGVYAGELFF

V gene: TRBV5-1
D gene: TRBD2
clone size: NA
J gene: TRBJ2-3
CDR3 DNA: TGCGCCAGCAGTCAGACTAGCGGGGGGGTAGATACGCAGTATTTT
CDR3 protein: CASSQTSGGVDTQYF

V gene: TRBV4-1
D gene: TRBD1
clone size: many
J gene: TRBJ1-4
CDR3 DNA: TGCGCCAGCAGCGCCGGGGACAGTAATGAAAAACTGTTTTTT
CDR3 protein: CASSAGDSNEKLFF

V gene: TRBV27
D gene: TRBD1
clone size: NA
J gene: TRBJ2-7
CDR3 DNA: TGTGCCAGCAGTTTACGTGGGACAGGGGGCTGGCAGTACTTC
CDR3 protein: CASSLRGTGGWQYF

V gene: TRBV5-1
D gene: NA
clone size: NA
J gene: TRBJ1-2
CDR3 DNA: TGCGCCAGCAGCTTCAGGCCGCCTACAGGGGGCTACACCTTC
CDR3 protein: CASSFRPPTGGYTF

V gene: TRBV12-5
D gene: NA
clone size: few
J gene: TRBJ2-3
CDR3 DNA: TGTGCTAGTGGTTTGGGCGGTAGATCTAGCACAGATACGCAGTATTTT
CDR3 protein: CASGLGGRSSTDTQYF

V gene: TRBV9
D gene: TRBD1
clone size: NA
J gene: TRBJ1-6
CDR3 DNA: TGTGCCAGCAGCGTAATAGTAGGGACAGCGGAACTTTCACCCCTCCACTTT
CDR3 protein: CASSVIVGTAELSPLHF

V gene: TRBV7-9
D gene: NA
clone size: NA
J gene: TRBJ1-6
CDR3 DNA: TGTGCCAGCCATGGGGCAGACGCTAATTCACCCCTCCACTTT
CDR3 protein: CASHGADANSPLHF

V gene: TRBV11-2
D gene: NA
clone size: few
J gene: TRBJ2-5
CDR3 DNA: TGTGCCAGCAGACCCCAGCGGGACAAATCCCAAGAGACCCAGTACTTC
CDR3 protein: CASRPQRDKSQETQYF

V gene: TRBV11-2
D gene: TRBD1
clone size: few
J gene: TRBJ1-4
CDR3 DNA: TGTGCCAGCAGCTTAGCCTCCGGGACAGGGGGCGGAAAACTGTTTTTT
CDR3 protein: CASSLASGTGGGKLFF

V gene: TRBV6-5
D gene: NA
clone size: once
J gene: TRBJ2-3
CDR3 DNA: TGTGCCAGCAGTCGACAGGTCAGCACAGATACGCAGTATTTT
CDR3 protein: CASSRQVSTDTQYF

V gene: TRBV21-1
D gene: NA
clone size: NA
J gene: TRBJ1-5
CDR3 DNA: TGTGCCAGCAGCAAGTACCGGGACAACAATCAGCCCCAGCATTTT
CDR3 protein: CASSKYRDNNQPQHF

V gene: TRBV24-1
D gene: NA
clone size: NA
J gene: TRBJ1-1
CDR3 DNA: TGTGCCACCAGTGATTACCGGAGCACTGAAGCTTTCTTT
CDR3 protein: CATSDYRSTEAFF

V gene: TRBV7-9
D gene: TRBD1
clone size: NA
J gene: TRBJ2-1
CDR3 DNA: TGTGCCAGCAGCTCCAGACAGGGGGCCTACAATGAGCAGTTCTTC
CDR3 protein: CASSSRQGAYNEQFF

V gene: TRBV19
D gene: TRBD1
clone size: NA
J gene: TRBJ2-1
CDR3 DNA: TGTGCCAGTAGACCCTCGGGACAGGGATACAATGAGCAGTTCTTC
CDR3 protein: CASRPSGQGYNEQFF

V gene: TRBV19
D gene: NA
clone size: NA
J gene: TRBJ1-2
CDR3 DNA: TGTGCCAGTAGTATACGGGTAAACGATGGCTACACCTTC
CDR3 protein: CASSIRVNDGYTF

V gene: TRBV5-1
D gene: NA
clone size: NA
J gene: TRBJ2-3
CDR3 DNA: TGCGCCAGCAGCTCCAGGGGATCCCAAAGCACAGATACGCAGTATTTT
CDR3 protein: CASSSRGSQSTDTQYF